This is a list of T cell receptor beta chains from one sample in a study of Ad26.COV2.S vaccination and SARS-CoV-2 variants. The repertoire was sequenced with immunoSEQ multiplex PCR; TCRdb's copy has only in-frame clones and lacks some. The data hold about 420,000 clones, with over 75% observed a single time. Sequencing was performed on peripheral blood, taken in a trial of Ad26.COV2.S vaccine versus placebo. The receptors were sampled from a person between 18 and 65 years old who received the Ad26.COV2.S COVID-19 vaccine or a placebo. Both conserved end residues are part of each CDR3.

>TRBV6-2/TRBV6-3|TRBJ2-7|16
CASSYGDPIGAYEQYF
>TRBV29-1|TRBJ1-5|13
CSAQQGENQPQHF
>TRBV11-2|TRBJ2-7|15
CASSLGGAGVYEQYF
>TRBV4-3|TRBJ1-4|15
CASSQDLGSWEKLFF
>TRBV28|TRBJ1-3|16
CASIRGLPSSGNTIYF
>TRBV10-2|TRBJ2-2|15
CASSGGTSNTGELFF
>TRBV14|TRBJ2-5|18
CASSQGIAGGRRLETQYF
>TRBV5-1|TRBJ1-6|14
CASSLEPFNSPLHF
>TRBV5-1|TRBJ2-2|15
CASSQTGAGAGELFF
>TRBV5-1|TRBJ1-3|16
CASSLEWGRSGNTIYF
>TRBV27|TRBJ2-5|14
CASSLGGVRETQYF
>TRBV9|TRBJ2-1|15
CASSAPGQGPNEQFF
>TRBV5-5|TRBJ1-2|15
CASRPLWQGGYGYTF
>TRBV30|TRBJ2-3|14
CARTPGRSTDTQYF
>TRBV7-9|TRBJ2-7|14
CASSLDWGAYEQYF
>TRBV7-6|TRBJ2-5|15
CASSFSGGPGETQYF
>TRBV30|TRBJ2-3|13
CAWREGGADTQYF